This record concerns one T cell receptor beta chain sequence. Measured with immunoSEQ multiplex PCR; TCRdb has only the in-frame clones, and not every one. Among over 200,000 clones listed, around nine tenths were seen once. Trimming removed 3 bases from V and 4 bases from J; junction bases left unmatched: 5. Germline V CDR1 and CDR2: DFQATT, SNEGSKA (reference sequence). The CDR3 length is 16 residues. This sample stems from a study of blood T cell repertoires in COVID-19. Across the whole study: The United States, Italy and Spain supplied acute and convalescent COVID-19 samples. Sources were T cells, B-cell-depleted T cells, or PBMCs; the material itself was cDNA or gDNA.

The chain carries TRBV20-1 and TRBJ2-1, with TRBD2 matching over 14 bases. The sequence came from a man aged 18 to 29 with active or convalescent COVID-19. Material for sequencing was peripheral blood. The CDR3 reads CSASLRLAGGYNEQFF. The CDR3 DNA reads TGCAGTGCTAGTCTACGACTAGCGGGAGGGTACAATGAGCAGTTCTTC.